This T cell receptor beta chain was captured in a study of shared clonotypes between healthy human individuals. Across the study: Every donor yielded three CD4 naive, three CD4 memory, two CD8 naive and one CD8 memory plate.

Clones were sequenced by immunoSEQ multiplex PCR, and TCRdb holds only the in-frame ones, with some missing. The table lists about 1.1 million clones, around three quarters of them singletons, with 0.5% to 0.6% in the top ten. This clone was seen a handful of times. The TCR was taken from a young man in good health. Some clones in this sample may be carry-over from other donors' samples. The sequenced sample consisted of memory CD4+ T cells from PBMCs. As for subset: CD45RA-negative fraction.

The CDR3 loop reads CASSIGPNQHF. The CDR3 DNA sequence: TGTGCCAGTAGTATCGGGCCGAACCAGCATTTT. The rearrangement uses TRBV19 and TRBJ1-5; no clear D gene. Germline V gives CDR1 LNHDA, CDR2 SQIVND (reference sequence). The germline V and J ends were trimmed by 3 bases and 12 bases, with 9 bases remaining between them. The CDR3 is 11 residues long.